Listed below are T cell receptor beta chains from one sample, sequenced in a study of siplizumab effects on memory and regulatory T cells. Generated by immunoSEQ multiplex PCR, the TCRdb table keeps only in-frame clones and is missing some. Of roughly 80,000 clones listed, approximately 90% were seen once; the top ten hold 1.5% to 1.7%. Sequenced input: Tregs sorted from blood. These receptors originate from a human donor in good health. The conserved cysteine and the conserved F or W are not part of the CDR3 here. Size is omitted from some rows. Given values are once, few, many or a class for expanded clones.

J gene | V gene | clone size | CDR3 protein
TRBJ1-5 | TRBV6-1 | - | ASRWGEGNQPQH
TRBJ1-4 | TRBV23-1 | - | ANSRQGRATNEKLF
TRBJ2-1 | TRBV2 | - | ASVVPGDEQF
TRBJ1-1 | TRBV7-2 | - | ASSLAGHTEAF
TRBJ2-7 | TRBV5-1 | - | ASQRSEGEQY
TRBJ2-5 | TRBV19 | - | ASRGTGTGTQY
TRBJ2-5 | TRBV28 | - | ASKSQVETQY
TRBJ1-6 | TRBV6-6 | - | ASIAGTLGSPLH
TRBJ1-1 | TRBV11-2 | - | ASSSVAGVNTEAF
TRBJ1-2 | TRBV25-1 | once | ASSEDYRGYT
TRBJ1-6 | TRBV6-5 | few | ASRGNSPLH
TRBJ2-7 | TRBV6-1 | - | ASVPPGASSYEQY
TRBJ1-1 | TRBV6-1 | - | ASKGGPTYGSAF
TRBJ1-3 | TRBV28 | - | ASSLGQSGNTIY
TRBJ2-7 | TRBV10-3 | - | AISVSSGSHSYEQY
TRBJ2-3 | TRBV7-2 | - | ASSFKDTQY